The T cell receptor beta chain under discussion was sequenced for a study of siplizumab effects on memory and regulatory T cells. Trimming removed 0 bases from V and 7 bases from J, with 4 bases in between. This CDR3 region has 12 residues. Per germline, CDR1 MDHEN and CDR2 SYDVKM. This clone was seen only a few times. Here immunoSEQ multiplex PCR was the method, and the copy in TCRdb shows in-frame clones only, minus some. The sample has roughly 69,000 clones, less than 85% seen once; the top ten hold roughly 3.8%. This clonotype originated in a human donor in good health. This sequence joins TRBV28 and TRBJ1-5; D is unclear. The specimen was memory CD4+ T cells sorted from blood. CDR3 sequence reads: CASSLWGQPQHF. The DNA for the CDR3 is TGTGCCAGCAGTTTATGGGGCCAGCCCCAGCATTTT.